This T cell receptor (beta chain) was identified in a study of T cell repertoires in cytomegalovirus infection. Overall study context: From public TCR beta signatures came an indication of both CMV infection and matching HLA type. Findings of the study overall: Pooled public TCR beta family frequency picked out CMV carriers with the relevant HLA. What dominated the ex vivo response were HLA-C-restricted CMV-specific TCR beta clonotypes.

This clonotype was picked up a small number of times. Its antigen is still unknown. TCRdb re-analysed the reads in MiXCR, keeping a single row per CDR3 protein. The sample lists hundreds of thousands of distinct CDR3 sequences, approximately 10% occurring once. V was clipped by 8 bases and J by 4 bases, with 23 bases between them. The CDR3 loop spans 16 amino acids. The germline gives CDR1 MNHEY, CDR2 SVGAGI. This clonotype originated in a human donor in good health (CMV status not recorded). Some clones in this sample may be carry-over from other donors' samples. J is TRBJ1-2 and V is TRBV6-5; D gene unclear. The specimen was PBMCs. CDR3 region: CASREGPRSSLYGYTF. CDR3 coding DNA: TGTGCCAGCCGAGAAGGGCCCCGGAGCAGCCTCTATGGCTACACCTTC.